The 4 T cell receptor beta chains listed next were all sequenced from one sample in a study of shared clonotypes between healthy human individuals. Some clones are missing from TCRdb's copy, which holds only in-frame ones; the method was immunoSEQ multiplex PCR. Altogether about 2.1 million clones are present, 85% to 95% being singletons, with the ten largest covering roughly 1.7%. Naive CD8 isolation took CD45RO-negative cells positively selected for CCR7 and excluded terminally differentiated effector memory CD45RA+ cells. The sequencing input was naive CD8+ T cells from PBMCs. These receptors were collected from a man between 18 and 35 years old in good health. Some clones in this sample may be carry-over from other donors' samples.

The count of this clone is one. The chain uses TRBV6-6 and TRBJ1-5; 10 bases fit TRBD1. V lost 6 bases to trimming and J lost 7 bases; unmatched junction nucleotides: 9. The CDR3 length is 15 residues. Germline values: CDR1 MNHNY, CDR2 SVGAGI (reference sequence). CDR3 amino acids: CASSNRDRGYQPQHF. The CDR3, as DNA: TGTGCCAGCAGCAACCGGGACAGGGGATACCAGCCCCAGCATTTT.

The chain combines TRBV28 with TRBJ1-1; D unclear. The CDR3 is 16 amino acids. From germline, CDR1 is MDHEN and CDR2 SYDVKM. The V end lost 6 bases, the J end lost 4 bases, and 21 bases lay between the germline ends. CDR3 nucleotide sequence: TGTGCCAGCAGCCTAAGAGGTCCCGGGCTTGGCACTGAAGCTTTCTTT. Translation gives CASSLRGPGLGTEAFF.

The chain joins TRBV27 to TRBJ2-3, with D possibly TRBD2 on 6 matching bases. Trimming took 6 bases from V and 6 from J, leaving 19 bases between them. The germline CDR1 and CDR2 sequences are MNHEY and SMNVEV (reference sequence). The CDR3 has 15 residues. CDR3 coding DNA: TGTGCCAGCAGCCTCGGGAGCGCCGCGTCCGATACGCAGTATTTT. Translating gives CASSLGSAASDTQYF.

The rearrangement links TRBV7-9 to TRBJ1-4, with D perhaps TRBD1 (5 bases). Germline V gene lookup returns CDR1 SEHNR and CDR2 FQNEAQ (reference sequence). Trimming took 4 bases from V and 5 from J, leaving 17 bases between them. This CDR3 contains 16 residues. The CDR3 region has the DNA TGTGCCAGCAGCTCACCCCGGGGCAGCCGGAATGAAAAACTGTTTTTT. This codes for CASSSPRGSRNEKLFF.